This TCR beta chain derives from a study of T cell repertoires in aging, cancer and after chemotherapy (dated by TCRdb to between 2018 and 2021). For the study in its entirety: Donors were distributed across six age groups ranging from 30 or younger to 70 or older, with at least three individuals included per group. Alongside fewer than 100 healthy donors serving as a reference group, the cohort included 200 to 250 cancer patients, of whom around 91 had hematological cancers and some 130 had solid cancers. In the solid tumor group, the paired samples taken before and after chemotherapy came from brain tumor (glioblastoma) patients given temozolomide-based therapy. The study profiled peripheral blood TCR beta repertoires from healthy donors and cancer patients to examine immunoaging and T cell reconstitution after chemotherapy. The full dataset contained several million TCR reads.

TCR beta rearrangements were amplified from genomic DNA isolated from peripheral blood, not from sorted cells or RNA. Broad study findings and their caveats: According to the authors, the repertoire data do not allow conclusions to be drawn about immunological memory after chemotherapy. In both cancer cohorts, the median generation probability rose over the chemotherapy interval, which suggests that the repertoire was reconstituted through rebound thymic output. Declining TCR diversity with age in healthy donors was mainly explained by loss of richness; in cancer patients, loss of evenness also contributed. Untreated patients with hematological or solid cancers showed significantly lower blood TCR diversity and higher clonality than age-matched healthy donors.

Using a mixed TRB-A/B primer pool, multiplex touch-down PCR amplified rearranged TRB sequences covering the V, D and J segments. Two consecutive PCR reactions with Phusion HS II polymerase added Illumina adapters and sample indices to the amplicons. Amplicons were gel-purified using the NucleoSpin Gel and PCR Clean-up kit and were subsequently checked with Qubit and an Agilent 2100 Bioanalyzer. The libraries were sequenced on an Illumina MiSeq with 600-cycle, single-indexed, paired-end runs. In the paper's pipeline: Processing of the TRB sequences was carried out with MiXCR versions 2.12 and 3.0.5. A clone was defined as each unique CDR3 nucleotide sequence, and only productive sequences supported by at least two reads were kept. Shannon diversity, evenness, clonality (one minus evenness), and alpha-parameterized diversity profiles from alpha 0 to 5 were included as repertoire metrics. The IGoR algorithm was used to calculate generation probabilities for clones in the paired samples taken before and after chemotherapy. In-frame beta chains were kept once TCRdb had trimmed the public reads at Q25 with fastp and called clones with MiXCR. Rows with one shared CDR3 protein collapse into an entry with the most common genes and DNA. TCRdb assigned the V and J calls; the authors' analysis was not used. For this sample there are some 2,100 distinct CDR3 sequences; roughly 25% appear just once. 11% of the sample lies in the top ten.

CDR1 and CDR2, looked up from the germline V gene, are KGHSH and LQKENI. The CDR3 starts with the cysteine, ends with the phenylalanine, and has 13 residues. The CDR3 DNA has 39 bases and is translated from base 1. As concerns this clonotype: Its recognized antigen is unknown. This may come from a read error, since a much larger clone is one base off.

The sample consisted of blood. The sequence joins TRBV18 to TRBJ1-2, with no confident D gene call. The sequence was obtained from a human donor with a solid tumor. The DNA reads TGTGCCCGCTCATCGGACGGAAGCTATGGCTACACCTTC. This sequence encodes CARSSDGSYGYTF.